This TCR beta chain derives from a study of blood T cell repertoires in COVID-19. The CDR3 covers 17 residues. In the original workflow: Reference gene primers were amplified, and this amplification served to estimate nucleated cell counts. Sequencing was performed with immunoSEQ multiplex PCR; in TCRdb, only in-frame clones are kept and a portion is missing. That table furnishes V, J and clone size, whereas the DNA furnished D and trimming. Of about 200,000 clones in the sample, 86% were seen once. The clonotype comes from a woman aged 70 to 79 with acute or convalescent COVID-19. The chain has TRBV21-1 and TRBJ2-3; TRBD1 is taken as the D call from the table, unchecked against the DNA. TRBV21-1 is marked as a pseudogene. The specimen was peripheral blood. As DNA, the CDR3 is TGTGCCAGCAGCGACCAGACCGGGACATTAAGCACAGATACGCAGTATTTT. Its protein product is CASSDQTGTLSTDTQYF.